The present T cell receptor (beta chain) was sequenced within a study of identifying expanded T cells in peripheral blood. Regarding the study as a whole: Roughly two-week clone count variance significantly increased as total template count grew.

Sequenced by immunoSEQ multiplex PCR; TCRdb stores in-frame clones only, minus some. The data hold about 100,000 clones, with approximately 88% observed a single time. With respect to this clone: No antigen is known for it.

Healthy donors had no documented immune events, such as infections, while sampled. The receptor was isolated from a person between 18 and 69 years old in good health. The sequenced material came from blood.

In DNA form, the CDR3 reads TGTGCCATCACCCGGACAGTCCCAAACGCCTATGGCTACACCTTC. Its translation: CAITRTVPNAYGYTF. The rearrangement joins TRBV10-3 to TRBJ1-2, with D possibly matching TRBD1 (6 bases). The CDR3 sequence is 15 residues long. V dropped 7 bases and J dropped 4 bases, with 19 bases sitting between them. Germline CDR1 is ENHRY and CDR2 is SYGVKD.